This TCR beta chain comes out of a study of a mutant IDH1 vaccine in newly diagnosed glioma. Study overall: Visit timing is recorded as week 35 for V12 and week 47 for V13. Study results and limitations: Immune responses induced by vaccination arose in roughly 95% of the patients.

Regarding time point: week 35, safety follow-up. Each dose of the vaccine consisted of 300 ug of mutant IDH1 20-mer peptide, with topical imiquimod. The CDR3 runs to 19 residues. V lost 0 bases and J 3 bases, leaving 26 bases between the germline ends. Per germline, CDR1 GTSNPN and CDR2 SVGIG (reference sequence). The assay was immunoSEQ multiplex PCR, and TCRdb's table has in-frame clones only and misses some. This sample has about 32,000 clones; 81% occur once, and the top ten carry 15%. On this clone: The antigen is unknown.

V and J are TRBV30 and TRBJ1-2; TRBD1 might be the D (6 bases). This receptor was identified in a man in his thirties or forties with glioma. This sample comprised PBMCs, obtained from a glioma patient whose treatment included an IDH1 peptide vaccine. The chain's CDR3 is CAWSVPRTTGTLLYYGYTF. The CDR3 DNA sequence: TGTGCCTGGAGTGTGCCCAGGACGACAGGAACCCTTCTGTACTATGGCTACACCTTC. Full variable domain (remainder filled in from reference TRBV30 and TRBJ1-2): SQTIHQWPATLVQPVGSPLSLECTVEGTSNPNLYWYRQAAGRGLQLLFYSVGIGQISSEVPQNLSASRPQDRQFILSSKKLLLSDSGFYLCAWSVPRTTGTLLYYGYTFGSGTRLTVV.